These T cell receptor beta chains were read from a single sample in a study of tumor-infiltrating lymphocytes in localized non-small cell lung cancer. Clones were sequenced by immunoSEQ multiplex PCR, and TCRdb holds only the in-frame ones, with some missing. This sample has 6,000 to 8,500 clones, with over 50% found just once. The source material was lung tumor tissue. Source of these receptors: a human donor with non-small cell lung cancer. The CDR3 runs from the conserved cysteine through the conserved F or W. A D gene is named only where the DNA matches it firmly. A row's size may be missing; if present it is once, few, many or a size class.

TRBJ2-1,TRBD2,few,TRBV7-2,TGTGCCAGCAGTCCTTCAAAACTAGCGGGAGCAGACAATGAGCAGTTCTTC,CASSPSKLAGADNEQFF
TRBJ1-1,NA,few,TRBV6-5,TGTGCCAGCAGTTACTCAGCTGTAATGAACACTGAAGCTTTCTTT,CASSYSAVMNTEAFF
TRBJ1-2,NA,NA,TRBV28,TGTGCCAGCAGTTTATCGTCAGACTCCTATGGCTACACCTTC,CASSLSSDSYGYTF
TRBJ2-7,NA,few,TRBV5-1,TGCGCCAGCAGCTTGCCAGGGGTTGGGGGCGAGCAGTACTTC,CASSLPGVGGEQYF
TRBJ2-5,TRBD1,once,TRBV18,TGTGCCAGCTCACCACCCAGGACAGGTCCAGAGACCCAGTACTTC,CASSPPRTGPETQYF
TRBJ2-2,NA,NA,TRBV7-7,TGTGCCAGCAGCAGGGGGGTAAACACCGGGGAGCTGTTTTTT,CASSRGVNTGELFF
TRBJ2-1,NA,medium-sized,TRBV5-4,TGTGCCAGCAGCTTGGAGGGCGGTGAGCAGTTCTTC,CASSLEGGEQFF
TRBJ2-4,TRBD1,NA,TRBV7-9,TGTGCCAGCAGCGCCGGACAGGGCCTCGGGCCGTACTTC,CASSAGQGLGPYF
TRBJ1-1,NA,NA,TRBV5-6,TGTGCCAGCAGCTTAGACACTGAAGCTTTCTTT,CASSLDTEAFF
TRBJ2-2,NA,NA,TRBV2,TGTGCCAGCAGTACCCAGGGTAGCACCGGGGAGCTGTTTTTT,CASSTQGSTGELFF
TRBJ2-7,TRBD1,NA,TRBV4-2,TGTGCCAGCAGCTTGGTACCGGGACAGGCCCTCTACGAGCAGTACTTC,CASSLVPGQALYEQYF
TRBJ2-7,NA,NA,TRBV6-5,TGTGCCAGCAGCTCCCTGACGGGAACCTACGAGCAGTACTTC,CASSSLTGTYEQYF
TRBJ2-7,NA,NA,TRBV19,TGTGCCAGTAGTACCGGGTCCTACGAGCAGTACTTC,CASSTGSYEQYF
TRBJ2-7,TRBD1,NA,TRBV5-1,TGCGCCAGCAGCGTCGGACAGGGCGGGTACGAGCAGTACTTC,CASSVGQGGYEQYF
TRBJ2-7,NA,NA,TRBV18,TGTGCCAGCTCACCACCGTCCTCATCCCACGAGCAGTACTTC,CASSPPSSSHEQYF
TRBJ1-1,NA,NA,TRBV21-1,TGTGCCAGCAGCAAGTCTCCAAGTTCTCCGGAGGACTGCACTGAAGCTTTCTTT,CASSKSPSSPEDCTEAFF
TRBJ2-3,NA,NA,TRBV7-2,TGTGCCAGCAGCTTAAACTTTCGGAGCACAGATACGCAGTATTTT,CASSLNFRSTDTQYF
TRBJ2-3,NA,NA,TRBV5-1,TGCGCCAGCAGCCGTTCCCAAGGTAGCACAGATACGCAGTATTTT,CASSRSQGSTDTQYF
TRBJ1-5,TRBD1,NA,TRBV4-1,TGCGCCAGCAGCCAAGATGGAGGGACAGCAGGCGGGCCCCAGCATTTT,CASSQDGGTAGGPQHF
TRBJ2-1,TRBD2,NA,TRBV29-1,TGCAGCGTGCTACTAGCGGGAGCTGGCGAGCAGTTCTTC,CSVLLAGAGEQFF
TRBJ2-3,NA,few,TRBV27,TGTGCCAGCAGTATCTCTAGACCTGATACGCAGTATTTT,CASSISRPDTQYF
TRBJ1-1,NA,NA,TRBV6-6,TGTGCCAGCAGTTACCGAGATGACACTGAAGCTTTCTTT,CASSYRDDTEAFF
TRBJ2-2,NA,NA,TRBV11-2,TGTGCCAGCAGCTTAAACGTCTGGGAAAACACCGGGGAGCTGTTTTTT,CASSLNVWENTGELFF
TRBJ2-7,NA,NA,TRBV28,TGTGCCAGCAGAACTCACTACGAGCAGTACTTC,CASRTHYEQYF
TRBJ2-7,NA,NA,TRBV6-5,TGTGCCAGCAGTTTGCGACAGCCATCCTACGAGCAGTACTTC,CASSLRQPSYEQYF
TRBJ2-7,TRBD1,few,TRBV7-9,TGTGCCAGCAGGAAGGACAGGGGTTCCTACGAGCAGTACTTC,CASRKDRGSYEQYF
TRBJ1-2,NA,NA,TRBV28,TGTGCCAGCAGTTTATCGACTCTTCGGGGGCTCTATGGCTACACCTTC,CASSLSTLRGLYGYTF
TRBJ1-2,NA,NA,TRBV19,TGTGCCAGTAGTATAAGGGACGGAGGTGGCTACACCTTC,CASSIRDGGGYTF
TRBJ1-2,NA,NA,TRBV2,TGTGCCAGCAGTTTAGCGGGCGCTTCATATGGCTACACCTTC,CASSLAGASYGYTF
TRBJ2-3,TRBD2,medium-sized,TRBV29-1,TGCAGCGTTGTGGCTAGCGGGGGAATCACAGATACGCAGTATTTT,CSVVASGGITDTQYF
TRBJ1-1,NA,few,TRBV18,TGTGCCGGAGGACAGATGAACACTGAAGCTTTCTTT,CAGGQMNTEAFF
TRBJ2-5,NA,few,TRBV7-8,TGTGCCAGCAGTCCCAAAGAGACCCAGTACTTC,CASSPKETQYF
TRBJ1-5,TRBD1,NA,TRBV10-3,TGTGCCAACGGACAGGGGGAAAATCAGCCCCAGCATTTT,CANGQGENQPQHF
TRBJ2-1,NA,NA,TRBV11-2,TGTGCCAGCAGCCCCAGAGAAGAGCAGTTCTTC,CASSPREEQFF
TRBJ1-5,NA,few,TRBV13,TGTGCCAGCACAGTCGGGGGGGATCAGCCCCAGCATTTT,CASTVGGDQPQHF
TRBJ2-7,TRBD1,medium-sized,TRBV6-5,TGTGCCAGCAGCCAGGGGACAGCCGAGCAGTACTTC,CASSQGTAEQYF
TRBJ2-7,NA,NA,TRBV7-9,TGTGCCAGCAGCTTAACAGGACTTTACTACGAGCAGTACTTC,CASSLTGLYYEQYF
TRBJ2-1,TRBD2,NA,TRBV10-1,TGCGCCAGCAGTGAGTCGCCTAGCGGGAATGAGCAGTTCTTC,CASSESPSGNEQFF
TRBJ2-5,TRBD2,NA,TRBV28,TGTGCCAGCAGTTTCCGTCCGACTAGCGGGAGGGGTAAAGAGACCCAGTACTTC,CASSFRPTSGRGKETQYF
TRBJ2-1,TRBD1,NA,TRBV28,TGTGCCAGCATAGGTGACAGGGTTGAGCAGTTCTTC,CASIGDRVEQFF
TRBJ2-7,NA,NA,TRBV4-3,TGCGCCAGCAGCCCGGACAGTTCCTACGAGCAGTACTTC,CASSPDSSYEQYF